This T cell receptor beta chain was profiled in a study of cytomegalovirus exposure and HLA in healthy donors. Overall study findings and caveats: 150 or so TCR beta chains were listed as cytomegalovirus-associated.

The CDR3 is made up of 16 amino acids. Per the germline V gene, CDR1 is LGHNA and CDR2 is YSLEER. In this sample, this clone turned up once. The antigen is unknown. At one end the junction does not follow the germline gene, possibly because of a read error. Each donor was healthy, and each was a bone marrow donor. PCR employed 60 Vbeta and 13 Jbeta primers. Measured with immunoSEQ multiplex PCR; TCRdb has only the in-frame clones, and not every one. The table has about 160,000 clones, approximately 80% seen once. The chain joins TRBV4-3 to TRBJ2-7; possible D gene TRBD1, 6 bases. Sequencing used PBMCs. This clonotype originated in a middle-aged woman in good health and CMV-seropositive. As DNA, the CDR3 is TGCGCCAGCAGCCAAGATCTGGGGGCGAGATTATACGAGCAGCACTTC. The encoded protein is CASSQDLGARLYEQHF.